This TCR beta chain was profiled in a study of T cells in Graves' hyperthyroidism and ophthalmopathy. This clonotype was detected many times. The V and J ends lost 6 bases and 0 bases, in that order; junction bases with no gene match: 6. The CDR3 loop spans 16 amino acids. Graves' hyperthyroidism was deemed stable absent ophthalmopathy progression within 18 months. RNA transcripts gave rise to amplified TCR beta CDR3 regions. Using the HTBI primer set, a first-round RT-PCR was run on the TCR CDR3. One entry per CDR3 protein results from TCRdb running MiXCR on the multiplex PCR reads. This sample has around 420,000 distinct CDR3 sequences; around 16% occur once, and the top ten carry roughly 7.7%.

The chain employs TRBV12-3 or TRBV12-4 and TRBJ2-7; 12 bases map to TRBD2. The TCR sequence derives from a woman under 30 with Graves' hyperthyroidism. The sequenced sample consisted of blood. In nucleotides, the CDR3 is TGTGCCAGCAGCATCATGACTAGCGGGAGCTCCTACGAGCAGTACTTC. Residues: CASSIMTSGSSYEQYF.